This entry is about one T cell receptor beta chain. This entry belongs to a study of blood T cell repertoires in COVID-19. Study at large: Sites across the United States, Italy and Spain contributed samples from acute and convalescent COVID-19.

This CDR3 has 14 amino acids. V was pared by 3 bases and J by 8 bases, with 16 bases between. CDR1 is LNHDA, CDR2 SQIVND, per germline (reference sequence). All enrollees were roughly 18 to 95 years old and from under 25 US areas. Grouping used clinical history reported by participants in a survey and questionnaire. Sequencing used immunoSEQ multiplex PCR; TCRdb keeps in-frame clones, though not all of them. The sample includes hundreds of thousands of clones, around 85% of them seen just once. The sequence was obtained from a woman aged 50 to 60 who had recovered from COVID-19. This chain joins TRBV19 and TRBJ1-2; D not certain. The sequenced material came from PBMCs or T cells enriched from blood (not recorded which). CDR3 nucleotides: TGTGCCAGTAGTATGGCACTACGTCTTAGAGGCTACACCTTC. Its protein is CASSMALRLRGYTF. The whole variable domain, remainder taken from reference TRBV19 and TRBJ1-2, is DGGITQSPKYLFRKEGQNVTLSCEQNLNHDAMYWYRQDPGQGLRLIYYSQIVNDFQKGDIAEGYSVSREKKESFPLTVTSAQKNPTAFYLCASSMALRLRGYTFGSGTRLTVV.